A selection of T cell receptor beta chains follows, all from one sample in a study of shared clonotypes between healthy human individuals. TCRdb's copy holds only in-frame clones and misses some; the assay was immunoSEQ multiplex PCR. The sample lists around 440,000 clones, over 60% occurring once. The sample comprised PBMCs. The receptor source for this set is a woman aged 40 to 50 in good health. Some clones in this sample may be carry-over from other donors' samples. The CDR3 runs from the conserved cysteine through the conserved F or W. A D gene is named only where the DNA matches it firmly. Clone size is given for some rows only: seen once, a few or many times, or a class if the clone is expanded.

d_gene	v_gene	abundance	j_gene	CDR3aa	CDR3nt
NA	TRBV10-3	NA	TRBJ2-7	CAISDVGEQYF	TGTGCCATCAGTGACGTGGGGGAGCAGTACTTC
NA	TRBV25-1	few	TRBJ1-2	CASSAPDSSGYTF	TGTGCCAGCAGTGCCCCGGACAGTAGTGGCTACACCTTC
NA	TRBV28	NA	TRBJ1-1	CASTSGGVNTEAFF	TGTGCCAGCACCTCAGGAGGGGTGAACACTGAAGCTTTCTTT
TRBD1	TRBV10-3	NA	TRBJ2-3	CAITKGTGRSTQYF	TGTGCCATCACCAAAGGGACAGGGCGGTCGACGCAGTATTTT
TRBD1	TRBV7-2	NA	TRBJ2-7	CASSPGPGQGHEQYF	TGTGCCAGCAGCCCGGGGCCGGGACAGGGTCACGAGCAGTACTTC
NA	TRBV28	NA	TRBJ1-2	CASSLGDYGYTF	TGTGCCAGCAGTTTGGGGGACTATGGCTACACCTTC
NA	TRBV7-2	NA	TRBJ2-2	CASSPSGGTGYNTGELFF	TGTGCCAGCAGCCCCTCGGGGGGGACAGGGTACAACACCGGGGAGCTGTTTTTT
NA	TRBV18	few	TRBJ1-1	CASSPANSVGTEAFF	TGTGCCAGCTCACCAGCTAACTCCGTCGGCACTGAAGCTTTCTTT
TRBD2	TRBV19	NA	TRBJ2-7	CASSLTSGTREQYF	TGTGCCAGCTCCCTGACTAGCGGGACTCGCGAGCAGTACTTC
TRBD1	TRBV7-2	NA	TRBJ1-1	CASSLGDRAFF	TGTGCCAGCAGCTTAGGGGACAGAGCTTTCTTT
TRBD2	TRBV6-4	NA	TRBJ2-1	CASSDGLAAPYNEQFF	TGTGCCAGCAGTGACGGACTAGCGGCACCCTACAATGAGCAGTTCTTC
TRBD2	TRBV13	NA	TRBJ2-3	CASSYRTSGRAKVDTQYF	TGTGCCAGCAGCTACCGGACTAGCGGGAGGGCCAAGGTAGATACGCAGTATTTT
NA	TRBV5-6	once	TRBJ2-1	CASSLVRASDCNEQFF	TGTGCCAGCAGCTTGGTGAGGGCTAGCGACTGCAATGAGCAGTTCTTC
NA	TRBV9	many	TRBJ2-7	CASSVGHDSTYEQYF	TGTGCCAGCAGCGTAGGTCACGACAGTACTTACGAGCAGTACTTC
NA	TRBV19	NA	TRBJ1-1	CASSPVSTEAFF	TGTGCCAGTAGTCCCGTGAGTACTGAAGCTTTCTTT
NA	TRBV5-1	NA	TRBJ2-1	CASGRGGRNEQFF	TGCGCCAGCGGCCGTGGTGGGCGCAATGAGCAGTTCTTC